This paragraph covers one T cell receptor beta chain sequence. As yet, its antigen is unknown. PCR primers comprised 60 Vbeta and 13 Jbeta primers. Produced via immunoSEQ multiplex PCR; TCRdb's table is partial and in-frame only. The data show fewer than 200,000 clones, around nine tenths seen once. This CDR3 spans 15 amino acids. V was pared by 6 bases and J by 4 bases, with 7 bases of the junction left unmatched. Germline CDR1 KGHSH, CDR2 LQKENI. The sample is drawn from a study of cytomegalovirus exposure and HLA in healthy donors. Whole-study results and caveats: In vitro work confirmed that three CMV-associated chains recognize CMV antigens. Among TCR beta chains, those listed as cytomegalovirus-associated numbered around 180. Because they were indistinguishable, some V segments, including TRBV6-2 and TRBV6-3, were excluded.

The specimen was PBMCs. The TCR was taken from a woman in her twenties or thirties in good health and CMV-seronegative. The rearrangement links TRBV18 to TRBJ1-5; 9 bases fit TRBD1. The CDR3 nucleotides read TGTGCCAGCTCCCCCGGGACAGGGTTAAATCAGCCCCAGCATTTT. Protein: CASSPGTGLNQPQHF.